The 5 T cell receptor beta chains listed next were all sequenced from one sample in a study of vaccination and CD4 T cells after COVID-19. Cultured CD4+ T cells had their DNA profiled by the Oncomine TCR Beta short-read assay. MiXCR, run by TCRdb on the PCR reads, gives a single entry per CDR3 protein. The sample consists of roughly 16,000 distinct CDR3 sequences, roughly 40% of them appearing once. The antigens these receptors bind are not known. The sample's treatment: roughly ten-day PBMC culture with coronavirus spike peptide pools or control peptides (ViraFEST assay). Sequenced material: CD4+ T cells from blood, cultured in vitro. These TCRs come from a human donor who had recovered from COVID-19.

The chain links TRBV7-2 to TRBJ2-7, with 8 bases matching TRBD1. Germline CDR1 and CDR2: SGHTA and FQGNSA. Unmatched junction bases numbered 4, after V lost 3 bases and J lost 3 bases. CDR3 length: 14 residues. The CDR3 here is CASSFGTGHYEQYF. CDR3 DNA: TGTGCCAGCAGCTTCGGGACAGGTCACTACGAGCAGTACTTC.

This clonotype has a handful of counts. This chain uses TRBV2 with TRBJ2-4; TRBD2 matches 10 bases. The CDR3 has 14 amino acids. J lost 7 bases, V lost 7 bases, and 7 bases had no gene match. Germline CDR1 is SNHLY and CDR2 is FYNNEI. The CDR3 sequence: CASTERGGGNIQYF. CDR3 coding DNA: TGTGCCAGCACCGAGCGGGGGGGCGGGAACATTCAGTACTTC.

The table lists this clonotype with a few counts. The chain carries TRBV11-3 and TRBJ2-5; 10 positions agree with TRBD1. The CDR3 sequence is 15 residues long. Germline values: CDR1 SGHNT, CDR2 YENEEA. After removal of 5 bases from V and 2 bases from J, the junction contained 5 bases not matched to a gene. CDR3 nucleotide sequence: TGTGCCAGCAGCCCGGGACAGGGGACTCAAGAGACCCAGTACTTC. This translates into CASSPGQGTQETQYF.

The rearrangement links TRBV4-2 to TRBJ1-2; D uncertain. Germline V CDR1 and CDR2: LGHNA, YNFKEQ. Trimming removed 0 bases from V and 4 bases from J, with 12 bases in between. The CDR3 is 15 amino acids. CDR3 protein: CASSQEDEEGYGYTF. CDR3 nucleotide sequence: TGTGCCAGCAGCCAAGAGGATGAAGAGGGCTATGGCTACACCTTC.

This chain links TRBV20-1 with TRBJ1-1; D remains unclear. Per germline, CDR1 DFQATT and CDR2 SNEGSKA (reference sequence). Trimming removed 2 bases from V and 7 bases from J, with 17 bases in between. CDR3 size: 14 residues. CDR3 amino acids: CSARLSTGSIEAFF. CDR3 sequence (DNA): TGCAGTGCTAGACTCTCGACGGGTAGCATTGAAGCTTTCTTT.